The source of this T cell receptor (beta chain) is a study of neurological immune-mediated disorders. With 0 bases removed from V and 6 bases from J, the gap between germline ends came to 12 bases. The CDR3 contains 14 residues. Per the germline V gene, CDR1 is SGHRS and CDR2 is YFSETQ. In Maryland, USA, blood bank volunteers were the healthy controls. From the 5' RACE reads, TCRdb called clonotypes with MiXCR, one entry per CDR3 protein. The profile shows around 40,000 distinct CDR3 sequences, about 13% of them singletons. The study, taken as a whole, reports: While HTLV-1-associated myelopathy showed the greatest TCR clonal expansion, multiple sclerosis showed the least, falling below healthy controls.

This clonotype was recorded many times. The antigen remains undetermined. The receptor's source is a female donor in good health. The chain is built from TRBV5-1 and TRBJ1-1; TRBD1 might be the D (5 bases). What was sequenced was PBMCs. The CDR3: CASSLVGGVPEAFF. CDR3 DNA: TGCGCCAGCAGCTTGGTTGGGGGTGTCCCTGAAGCTTTCTTT.